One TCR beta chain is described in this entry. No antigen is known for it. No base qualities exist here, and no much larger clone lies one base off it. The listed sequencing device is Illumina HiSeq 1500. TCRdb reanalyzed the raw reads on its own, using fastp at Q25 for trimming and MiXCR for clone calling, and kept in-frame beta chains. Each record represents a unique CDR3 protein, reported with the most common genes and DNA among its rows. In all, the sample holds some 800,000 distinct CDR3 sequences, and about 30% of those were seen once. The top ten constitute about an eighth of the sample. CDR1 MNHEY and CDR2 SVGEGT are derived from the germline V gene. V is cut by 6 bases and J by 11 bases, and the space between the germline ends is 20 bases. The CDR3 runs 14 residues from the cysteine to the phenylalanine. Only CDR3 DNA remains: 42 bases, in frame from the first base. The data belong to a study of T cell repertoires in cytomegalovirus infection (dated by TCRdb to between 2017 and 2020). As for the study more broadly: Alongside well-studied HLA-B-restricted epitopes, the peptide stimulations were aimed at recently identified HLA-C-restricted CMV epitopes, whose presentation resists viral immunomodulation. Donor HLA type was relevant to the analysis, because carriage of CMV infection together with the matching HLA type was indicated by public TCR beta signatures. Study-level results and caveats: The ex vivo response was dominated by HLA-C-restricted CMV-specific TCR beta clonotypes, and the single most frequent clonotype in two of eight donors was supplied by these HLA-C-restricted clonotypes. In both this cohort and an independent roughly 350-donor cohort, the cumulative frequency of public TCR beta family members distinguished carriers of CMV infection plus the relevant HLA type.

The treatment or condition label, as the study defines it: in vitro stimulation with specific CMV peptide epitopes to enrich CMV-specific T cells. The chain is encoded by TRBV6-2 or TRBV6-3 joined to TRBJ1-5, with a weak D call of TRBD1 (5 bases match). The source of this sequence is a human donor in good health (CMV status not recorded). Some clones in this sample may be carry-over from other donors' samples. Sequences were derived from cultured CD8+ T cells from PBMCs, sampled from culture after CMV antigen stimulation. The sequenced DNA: TGTGCCAGCAGCCGGGCCCTCCTGGGGGAGACCCAGCATTTT. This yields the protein CASSRALLGETQHF.